A selection of T cell receptor beta chains follows, all from one sample in a study of somatic mutations in cytotoxic T cells in rheumatoid arthritis. Produced via immunoSEQ multiplex PCR; TCRdb's table is partial and in-frame only. Altogether some 12,000 clones are present, around three quarters being singletons, with the ten largest covering 38%. The sample taken for sequencing was CD8+ T cells sorted from blood. All receptors derive from a man between 60 and 75 years old in good health. The CDR3 runs from the conserved cysteine through the conserved F or W. A D gene is named only where the DNA matches it firmly. Size tells how often a clone was seen (once, few, many) or the class of an expanded clone, and some rows leave it out.

TGTGCCAGCAGTTTCTTTACCATGGGGGGCGAGCAGTACTTC CASSFFTMGGEQYF TRBV28 few - TRBJ2-7
TGTGCCAGTAGTATCGGGGGGAACACCGGGGAGCTGTTTTTT CASSIGGNTGELFF TRBV19 - - TRBJ2-2
TGTGCCAGCAGCTCGTCGACCCTGTACGAGCAGTACTTC CASSSSTLYEQYF TRBV7-9 - - TRBJ2-7
TGCGCCAGCAGCCAAGATCTTGGGACAAAAAACAATGAGCAGTTCTTC CASSQDLGTKNNEQFF TRBV4-3 - - TRBJ2-1
TGTGCCAGTAGTAGCAGGGTTCTTGAGGAGACCCAGTACTTC CASSSRVLEETQYF TRBV19 - - TRBJ2-5
TGTGCCAGCAGCTTGGGACTAGCGAGAGAGACCCAGTACTTC CASSLGLARETQYF TRBV5-6 - TRBD2 TRBJ2-5
TGTGCCAGCAGTGTGCGCCCCGGGACAGGGTTTGAAAAACTGTTTTTT CASSVRPGTGFEKLFF TRBV27 - TRBD1 TRBJ1-4
TGTGCCAGCAGTTGGGGACTAGCAAGCCTATCCTACGAGCAGTACTTC CASSWGLASLSYEQYF TRBV27 - TRBD2 TRBJ2-7
TGTGCCAGCAGCCCACCGGGACAGACCTACGAGCAGTACTTC CASSPPGQTYEQYF TRBV5-6 - TRBD1 TRBJ2-7
TGTGCCAGCAGCTTAAGCTGGTCCACACAAGAGACCCAGTACTTC CASSLSWSTQETQYF TRBV11-2 once - TRBJ2-5